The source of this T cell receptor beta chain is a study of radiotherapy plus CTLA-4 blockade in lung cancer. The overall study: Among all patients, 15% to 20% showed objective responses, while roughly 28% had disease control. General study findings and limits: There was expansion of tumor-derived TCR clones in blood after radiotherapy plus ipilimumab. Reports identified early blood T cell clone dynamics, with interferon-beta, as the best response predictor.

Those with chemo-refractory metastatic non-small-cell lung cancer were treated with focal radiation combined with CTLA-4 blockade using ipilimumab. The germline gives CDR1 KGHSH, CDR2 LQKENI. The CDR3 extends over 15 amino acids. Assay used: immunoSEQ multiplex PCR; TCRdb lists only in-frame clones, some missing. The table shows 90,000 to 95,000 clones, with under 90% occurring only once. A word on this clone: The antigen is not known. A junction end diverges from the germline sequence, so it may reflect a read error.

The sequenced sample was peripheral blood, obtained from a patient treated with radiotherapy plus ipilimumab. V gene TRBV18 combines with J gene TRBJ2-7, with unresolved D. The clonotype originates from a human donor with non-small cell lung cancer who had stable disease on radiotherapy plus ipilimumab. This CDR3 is CASSPGPGKSSEQYF. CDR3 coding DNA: TGTGCCAGCTCCCCGGGTCCGGGTAAGTCCTCCGAGCAGTACTTC.